This T cell receptor (beta chain) derives from a study of shared clonotypes between healthy human individuals. Germline-derived CDR1 and CDR2 are SQVTM and ANQGSEA. The V and J ends lost 0 bases and 4 bases respectively, with 4 bases between them. The CDR3 length is 11 residues. Here immunoSEQ multiplex PCR was the method, and the copy in TCRdb shows in-frame clones only, minus some. The sample records about 470,000 clones, more than 75% being singletons. Researchers drew on about 100 million PBMCs for genomic DNA from unsorted samples. Worth noting for this clone: The same CDR3 arises from other DNA sequences in this sample as well.

The receptor was isolated from a woman between 35 and 50 years old in good health. Some clones in this sample may be carry-over from other donors' samples. The J gene is TRBJ2-7, the V gene TRBV29-1; D is unclear. Material for sequencing was PBMCs. The CDR3 loop reads CSVEETYEQYF. CDR3 bases: TGCAGCGTTGAAGAGACTTACGAGCAGTACTTC.